This entry lists 5 T cell receptor beta chains sequenced from one sample in a study of response to subunit inactivated influenza vaccine. TCRdb recomputed calls from the RT-PCR reads with MiXCR, one row per CDR3 protein. The repertoire holds about 570,000 distinct CDR3 sequences, about 10% seen once, with around 10% in the top ten. The sample was also reused in another study, on T cells expressing NK-cell markers. That paper adds: What made the TCR beta cDNA was 5'RACE template switching with UMIs.

Sequencing used PBMCs from blood, obtained on the day of vaccination. The receptors were gathered from a man aged 45-60 years who received an inactivated influenza vaccine.

This clonotype was seen more than once but under ten times. The chain is built from TRBV30 and TRBJ2-1, with D perhaps matching TRBD1 or TRBD2 (6 bases each). V was pared by 3 bases and J by 6 bases, with 18 bases between. Germline V gene sequence: CDR1 GTSNPN, CDR2 SVGIG (reference sequence). The CDR3 is made up of 15 amino acids. The CDR3 DNA is TGTGCCTGGAGGTCGGGGGCGGTAGCGGTCAATGAGCAGTTCTTC. Protein sequence: CAWRSGAVAVNEQFF.

This clonotype was seen a few times. The gene calls are TRBV12-3 or TRBV12-4 and TRBJ1-2; D is possibly TRBD1 (5 bases). The CDR3 spans 13 residues. Trimming stripped 3 bases from V and 4 bases from J, with 9 bases between. The CDR3 sequence: CASSLSGTYGYTF. CDR3 in DNA: TGTGCCAGCAGTTTGTCCGGGACCTATGGCTACACCTTC.

V gene TRBV5-1 combines with J gene TRBJ2-3; weak D call: TRBD2 (5 bases). The CDR3 has 15 amino acids. Trimming pared 0 bases from V and 4 bases from J, leaving 12 bases between. Per the germline V gene, CDR1 is SGHRS and CDR2 is YFSETQ. For the CDR3, the DNA is TGCGCCAGCAGCTTGGACGGGGTCTCACCAGATACGCAGTATTTT. Translated: CASSLDGVSPDTQYF.

This clonotype has a handful of counts. The chain carries TRBV10-3 and TRBJ1-2; D is undetermined. The CDR3 totals 11 residues. Looked up from germline, CDR1 is ENHRY and CDR2 is SYGVKD. Trimming stripped 2 bases from V and 10 bases from J, with 8 bases between. DNA of the CDR3: TGTGCCATCAGTGAGGGGAACCTCTACACCTTC. It translates to CAISEGNLYTF.

Only a few counts were recorded for this clonotype. The chain is built from TRBV5-1 and TRBJ2-7; 7 bases line up with TRBD2. Germline V CDR1 and CDR2: SGHRS, YFSETQ. Trimming took 0 bases from V and 4 from J; bases not matched to a gene: 4. This CDR3 has 14 amino acids. The CDR3 sequence: CASSLVGEGYEQYF. The CDR3 DNA follows: TGCGCCAGCAGCTTGGTGGGGGAGGGGTACGAGCAGTACTTC.